These 3 T cell receptor beta chains came from one sample sequenced in a study of blood T cell repertoires in COVID-19. Only in-frame clones appear in the TCRdb table, and some are missing; sequencing was by immunoSEQ multiplex PCR. Seen here are more than 85,000 clones, 90% to 95% observed once, and the top ten hold less than 2%. The specimen sequenced was peripheral blood. The receptors here all came from a man aged 55 to 70 with acute or convalescent COVID-19.

The chain employs TRBV29-1 and TRBJ2-3; D unclear. The germline CDR1 and CDR2 sequences are SQVTM and ANQGSEA. Deletions cut 8 bases from V and 4 bases from J, with 10 bases between. The CDR3 has 11 residues. CDR3 DNA sequence: TGCAGCACTGCTGGGCCAGATACGCAGTATTTT. Translating it yields CSTAGPDTQYF.

The CDR3 loop reads CASSYSDSRNEQFF. The CDR3 nucleotides read TGTGCCAGCAGTTACTCGGACTCTAGAAATGAGCAGTTCTTC. The chain recombines TRBV6-5 with TRBJ2-1, with a weak D call TRBD2 (5 bases). Germline V lookup: CDR1 MNHEY, CDR2 SVGAGI. V lost 0 bases and J lost 7, with 10 bases in between. CDR3 size: 14 residues.

This chain connects TRBV3-1 (or the pseudogene TRBV3-2) to TRBJ1-2; no clear D. The germline V gene has CDR1 LGHDT and CDR2 YNNKEL (reference sequence). The CDR3 consists of 16 residues. With 1 base removed from V and 1 base from J, the gap between germline ends came to 13 bases. The CDR3 DNA reads as TGTGCCAGCAGCCAAGGGAGGGCACCGATTAACTATGGCTACACCTTC. This translates into CASSQGRAPINYGYTF.